A single sample gave rise to the 22 T cell receptor beta chains below, sequenced in a study of cytomegalovirus exposure and HLA in healthy donors. The PCR made use of 60 Vbeta and 13 Jbeta primers. Method: immunoSEQ multiplex PCR; TCRdb's copy keeps in-frame clones and lacks some. Seen here are about 160,000 clones, more than 60% observed once, and the top ten hold 7%. The sample taken for sequencing was PBMCs. The receptors come from a woman between 35 and 50 years old in good health and CMV-seropositive.

This clone was recorded only once. The chain employs TRBV28 and TRBJ1-2; D ambiguous. CDR1 and CDR2 from the germline V gene are MDHEN and SYDVKM. The germline V and J ends were trimmed by 4 bases and 7 bases, with 16 bases remaining between them. The length of the CDR3 is 14 residues. CDR3 residues: CASSYSGPRVGYTF. DNA for the CDR3: TGTGCCAGCAGTTATTCGGGTCCGAGGGTTGGCTACACCTTC.

V is TRBV7-6 and J is TRBJ2-5; tentatively, D is TRBD1 (5 bases). CDR1 is SGHVS, CDR2 FNYEAQ, per germline. The CDR3 consists of 14 residues. Deletions cut 7 bases from V and 4 bases from J, with 16 bases between. CDR3 residues: CASMHGYQGETQYF. CDR3 in DNA: TGTGCCAGCATGCACGGATACCAGGGAGAGACCCAGTACTTC. Looking up the rest from reference TRBV7-6 and TRBJ2-5 gives the full variable domain: GAGVSQSPRYKVTKRGQDVALRCDPISGHVSLYWYRQALGQGPEFLTYFNYEAQQDKSGLPNDRFSAERPEGSISTLTIQRTEQRDSAMYRCASMHGYQGETQYFGPGTRLLVL.

The J gene is TRBJ2-7, the V gene TRBV6-5; tentative D call: TRBD2 (6 bases). Germline CDR1 and CDR2: MNHEY and SVGAGI. V lost 4 bases and J 2 bases, leaving 12 bases between the germline ends. The CDR3 has 14 amino acids. The CDR3 nucleotides read TGTGCCAGCAGTTGGGGGGACGGGACCTACGAGCAGTACTTC. It encodes CASSWGDGTYEQYF.

In this sample, this clone turned up a few times. The gene calls are TRBV9 and TRBJ1-1, with D perhaps matching TRBD1 (5 bases). Trimming took 0 bases from V and 3 from J, leaving 12 bases between them. The CDR3 runs to 15 residues. Germline assignment: CDR1 SGDLS and CDR2 YYNGEE. CDR3 loop: CASSVGAGWDTEAFF. The CDR3 DNA reads as TGTGCCAGCAGCGTAGGGGCAGGGTGGGACACTGAAGCTTTCTTT.

The chain is built from TRBV2 and TRBJ2-1; 9 bases map to TRBD2. Germline assignment: CDR1 SNHLY and CDR2 FYNNEI. The length of the CDR3 is 15 residues. The trim removed 7 bases at V and 4 bases at J, leaving 8 bases unmatched. In DNA, the CDR3 is TGTGCCAGCACCTATGCGCGGGGGGGTTACAATGAGCAGTTCTTC. This gives the protein CASTYARGGYNEQFF.

This rearrangement joins TRBV27 to TRBJ1-1, with D possibly matching TRBD1 (5 bases). Germline V CDR1 and CDR2: MNHEY, SMNVEV (reference sequence). V was cut by 0 bases and J by 5 bases, with 13 bases left in between. The CDR3 loop spans 15 amino acids. The CDR3 sequence is CASSLSKGQRTEAFF. In DNA form, the CDR3 reads TGTGCCAGCAGTTTATCAAAGGGGCAGAGGACTGAAGCTTTCTTT.

As for this clone: One junction end does not reproduce the germline sequence, and a read error may be involved. The V gene is TRBV2, the J gene TRBJ1-6, with 8 positions matching TRBD1. The CDR3 sequence is 12 residues long. Germline lookup yields CDR1 SNHLY and CDR2 FYNNEI. CDR3 sequence (DNA): TGTGCCAGCAGAGGGACAGGTCAGACTCTTTCATTT. This translates into CASRGTGQTLSF.

This clone appeared many times. The rearrangement joins TRBV6-6 to TRBJ2-7; 8 bases line up with TRBD2. The CDR3 is 15 residues long. J gave up 0 bases and V 4 bases, and 5 bases lay outside the gene matches. Germline values: CDR1 MNHNY, CDR2 SVGAGI (reference sequence). This CDR3 reads CASSSPGLVSYEQYF. The CDR3 DNA sequence: TGTGCCAGCAGTTCCCCGGGACTAGTCTCCTACGAGCAGTACTTC.

V and J are TRBV7-9 and TRBJ2-7; D not certain. V was clipped by 5 bases and J by 7 bases, with 12 bases between them. The germline V gene encodes CDR1 SEHNR and CDR2 FQNEAQ (reference sequence). The CDR3 is made up of 12 amino acids. The CDR3: CASSPVGREQYF. CDR3 in DNA: TGTGCCAGCAGCCCGGTGGGCAGGGAGCAGTACTTC. The full variable domain, in which reference TRBV7-9 and TRBJ2-7 provide the parts outside the CDR3, is DTGVSQNPRHKITKRGQNVTFRCDPISEHNRLYWYRQTLGQGPEFLTYFQNEAQLEKSRLLSDRFSAERPKGSFSTLEIQRTEQGDSAMYLCASSPVGREQYFGPGTRLTVT.

The chain is built from TRBV6-4 and TRBJ2-3; no clear D. Germline lookup yields CDR1 MRHNA and CDR2 SNTAGT. V was clipped by 3 bases and J by 5 bases, with 9 bases between them. The CDR3 loop spans 13 amino acids. The CDR3 nucleotides are TGTGCCAGCAGTGAAACTTCGAGAGATACGCAGTATTTT. Translating gives CASSETSRDTQYF.

About this clone itself: One end of the junction does not line up with germline, which may come from a read error. The V gene is TRBV7-9, the J gene TRBJ2-4; D unresolved. Germline V lookup: CDR1 SEHNR, CDR2 FQNEAQ (reference sequence). The CDR3 runs 16 residues. CDR3 sequence reads: CSSSLDPGFAKNIQYF. The CDR3 DNA is TGTTCCAGCAGCTTAGATCCGGGTTTCGCCAAAAACATTCAGTACTTC.

J is TRBJ1-4 and V is TRBV28; possibly TRBD1 for D (6 bases). This CDR3 has 14 amino acids. Germline CDR1 is MDHEN and CDR2 is SYDVKM. V was clipped by 4 bases and J by 3 bases, with 9 bases between them. This CDR3 reads CASSSDSSNEKLFF. The DNA of the CDR3 is TGTGCCAGCAGTTCGGACAGCTCTAATGAAAAACTGTTTTTT.

The rearrangement uses TRBV6-1 and TRBJ1-1; the D is unclear. Trimming removed 7 bases at V and 0 bases at J, with 9 bases between. The CDR3 is 13 amino acids. Looked up from germline, CDR1 is MNHNS and CDR2 is SASEGT. This CDR3 is CASTQDMNTEAFF. In nucleotides, the CDR3 is TGTGCCAGCACCCAAGACATGAACACTGAAGCTTTCTTT.

The genes are TRBV30 and TRBJ2-3, with 10 bases aligning to TRBD2. The CDR3 extends over 11 amino acids. CDR1 and CDR2 (germline): GTSNPN, SVGIG (reference sequence). The J segment lost 10 bases and the V segment lost 4 bases, leaving 2 bases of the junction unmatched. For the CDR3, the DNA is TGTGCCTGGACCGGACTAGCGGCGCAGTATTTT. This gives the protein CAWTGLAAQYF.

This clone was detected only once. The chain uses TRBV30 and TRBJ2-7; no clear D. The V gene lost 2 bases and the J gene lost 2 bases, with 7 bases spanning the gap. The CDR3 spans 12 residues. Germline assignment: CDR1 GTSNPN and CDR2 SVGIG (reference sequence). CDR3 nucleotides: TGTGCCTGGAGTCGCGTGACCTACGAGCAGTACTTC. Translation gives CAWSRVTYEQYF. Supplemented by reference TRBV30 and TRBJ2-7, the full variable domain reads SQTIHQWPATLVQPVGSPLSLECTVEGTSNPNLYWYRQAAGRGLQLLFYSVGIGQISSEVPQNLSASRPQDRQFILSSKKLLLSDSGFYLCAWSRVTYEQYFGPGTRLTVT.

The CDR3 spells CASSDMGRRAYEQYF. The CDR3 DNA follows: TGTGCCAGCAGTGACATGGGGCGTAGGGCCTACGAGCAGTACTTC. V is TRBV2 and J is TRBJ2-7; weak D call: TRBD1 (5 bases). V dropped 3 bases and J dropped 2 bases, with 14 bases sitting between them. The germline CDR1 and CDR2 sequences are SNHLY and FYNNEI. The CDR3 contains 15 residues.

The chain couples TRBV19 to TRBJ1-2; D perhaps matches TRBD1 (5 bases). The germline V gene encodes CDR1 LNHDA and CDR2 SQIVND (reference sequence). Trimming removed 5 bases at V and 8 bases at J, with 15 bases between. This CDR3 is 13 amino acids long. The chain's CDR3 is CASSLLGGKGYTF. The DNA for the CDR3 is TGTGCCAGTAGTCTACTGGGGGGTAAAGGCTACACCTTC.

This chain connects TRBV11-2 to TRBJ2-3; a possible D gene is TRBD2 (5 bases). The CDR3 has 16 amino acids. Germline loops: CDR1 SGHAT, CDR2 FQNNGV. Trimming pared 5 bases from V and 3 bases from J, leaving 18 bases between. CDR3 amino acids: CASSDYSGDWTDTQYF. The CDR3 DNA reads as TGTGCCAGCAGCGATTATTCCGGGGATTGGACAGATACGCAGTATTTT.

The rearrangement uses TRBV18 and TRBJ1-3; no clear D gene. CDR3 size: 13 residues. Germline V gives CDR1 KGHSH, CDR2 LQKENI. V lost 2 bases to trimming and J lost 4 bases, with 6 bases between them. The CDR3 here is CASSPTEGNTIYF. The CDR3 DNA reads TGTGCCAGCTCACCAACAGAGGGAAACACCATATATTTT.

This chain links TRBV6-1 with TRBJ2-7; D is unresolved. V was shortened by 6 bases and J by 0 bases, with 18 bases between the two germline ends. From germline, CDR1 is MNHNS and CDR2 SASEGT. The CDR3 runs 16 residues. The CDR3 sequence: CASREWAFAPSYEQYF. The CDR3 region has the DNA TGTGCCAGCAGGGAATGGGCCTTTGCCCCCTCCTACGAGCAGTACTTC.

This clone was found once. The chain joins TRBV6-1 to TRBJ1-5, with D uncertain. In germline, CDR1 is MNHNS, CDR2 SASEGT. Trimming took off 6 bases at V and 0 bases at J, with 9 bases between the two ends. The CDR3 has 14 residues. CDR3 protein: CASRTTYSNQPQHF. CDR3 DNA sequence: TGTGCCAGCAGGACGACATATAGCAATCAGCCCCAGCATTTT.

The chain carries TRBV28 and TRBJ2-1; 9 positions agree with TRBD2. CDR3 length equals 15 residues. Germline V gives CDR1 MDHEN, CDR2 SYDVKM. J gave up 10 bases and V 5 bases, and 12 bases lay outside the gene matches. The DNA for the CDR3 is TGTGCCAGCAGTCCCCTGGCGGGGGGGCCGGAAGAGCAGTTCTTC. This sequence encodes CASSPLAGGPEEQFF. The full variable domain, its missing parts supplied by reference TRBV28 and TRBJ2-1, is DVKVTQSSRYLVKRTGEKVFLECVQDMDHENMFWYRQDPGLGLRLIYFSYDVKMKEKGDIPEGYSVSREKKERFSLILESASTNQTSMYLCASSPLAGGPEEQFFGPGTRLTVL.